Detailed here is one T cell receptor beta chain. The antigen is undetermined. This entry belongs to a study of T cells in Graves' hyperthyroidism and ophthalmopathy. Calling Graves' hyperthyroidism stable meant ophthalmopathy did not progress within 18 months. Newly diagnosed patients aged 18 to 65 had hyperthyroidism of under 2 months' duration. Germline lookup yields CDR1 SGHAT and CDR2 FQNNGV. The CDR3 has 16 residues. The V end was cut by 2 bases, the J end by 1 base, with 12 bases between. General observations from the study: The model made its ophthalmopathy prediction, and onset followed a median about 5.9 months later.

TCR beta CDR3 sequences were amplified from RNA transcripts. A first-round RT-PCR of the TCR CDR3 used the HTBI primer set. Using its own MiXCR run on the multiplex PCR reads, TCRdb lists one record per CDR3 protein. The table has around 440,000 distinct CDR3 sequences, less than 20% seen once; the top ten hold roughly an eighth. The sequenced sample was blood. The receptor comes from a woman aged 18 to 35 with Graves' hyperthyroidism. The rearrangement links TRBV11-2 to TRBJ1-3; D possibly corresponds to TRBD1 (5 bases). As DNA, the CDR3 is TGTGCCAGCAGCTTATTCGTGGCAGGGTCTGGAAACACCATATATTTT. Amino acids: CASSLFVAGSGNTIYF. The full variable domain, completed using reference TRBV11-2 and TRBJ1-3, is EAGVAQSPRYKIIEKRQSVAFWCNPISGHATLYWYQQILGQGPKLLIQFQNNGVVDDSQLPKDRFSAERLKGVDSTLKIQPAKLEDSAVYLCASSLFVAGSGNTIYFGEGSWLTVV.